This TCR beta chain was observed in a study of cytotoxic CD8 clonotypes in ibrutinib-treated CLL. Study-level background: Per sample, productive templates averaged 255,043 and productive rearrangements averaged approximately 90,000.

V lost 0 bases, J lost 2 bases, and 8 bases stayed unmatched. This CDR3 region has 18 residues. CDR1 and CDR2 (germline): LGHNA, YSLEER. Overall study results and limits: Public clonotypes were seen rarely and were contracted or stable on treatment. Clonality showed a rise at ibrutinib response that reversed toward baseline at progression.

Concerning this clone: What it binds is not known.

Using immunoSEQ multiplex PCR, the repertoire was profiled, and TCRdb retains in-frame clones only, with some absent. This sample has some 130,000 clones; 75% to 90% occur once, and the top ten carry 2% to 2.5%. The clonotype comes from a human donor with chronic lymphocytic leukemia. Here the sequenced sample was PBMCs, taken after 24 months of ibrutinib treatment. The chain carries TRBV4-3 and TRBJ2-7; 12 positions agree with TRBD2. The CDR3: CASSQDMPTSGSPYEQYF. DNA for the CDR3: TGCGCCAGCAGCCAAGATATGCCGACTAGCGGGAGTCCCTACGAGCAGTACTTC.